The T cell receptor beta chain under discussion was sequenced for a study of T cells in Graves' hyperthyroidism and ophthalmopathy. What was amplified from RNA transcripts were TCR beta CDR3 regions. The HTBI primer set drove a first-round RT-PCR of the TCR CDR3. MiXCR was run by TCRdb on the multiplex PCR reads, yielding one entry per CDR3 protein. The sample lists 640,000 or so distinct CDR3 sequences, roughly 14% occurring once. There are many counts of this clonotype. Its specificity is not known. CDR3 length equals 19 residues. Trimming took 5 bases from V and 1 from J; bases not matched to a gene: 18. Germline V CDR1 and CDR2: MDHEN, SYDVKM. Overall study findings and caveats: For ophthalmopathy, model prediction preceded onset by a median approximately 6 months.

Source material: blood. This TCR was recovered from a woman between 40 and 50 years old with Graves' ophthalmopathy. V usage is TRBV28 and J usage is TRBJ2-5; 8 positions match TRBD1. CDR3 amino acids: CASSPIGTGRPVSQETQYF. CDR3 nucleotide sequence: TGTGCCAGCAGTCCAATCGGGACAGGACGACCGGTTTCCCAAGAGACCCAGTACTTC.